Reported below is one T cell receptor (beta chain). Sequencing used immunoSEQ multiplex PCR; TCRdb keeps in-frame clones, though not all of them. There are fewer than 700,000 clones in the sample; around 89% occur only once, and 0.01% lies in the top ten. The data belong to a study of shared T cell receptors in the human thymus. CDR1 and CDR2 from the germline V gene are MGHDK and SYGVNS. This CDR3 region has 15 residues. V lost 3 bases and J 4 bases, leaving 15 bases between the germline ends. These data also formed part of another study, on human thymus T cells. This second report adds: Thymic resections from corrective heart surgery supplied the tissue. Seemingly biased V and J gene usage marked thymic and blood repertoires.

Input material: thymocytes. The receptor was derived from a boy under two years old with a congenital heart defect. The V call is TRBV25-1, the J call TRBJ1-1, with D perhaps matching TRBD1 (5 bases). CDR3 in amino acids: CASSDPQGATTEAFF. In DNA form, the CDR3 reads TGTGCCAGCAGTGATCCGCAGGGTGCGACCACTGAAGCTTTCTTT.